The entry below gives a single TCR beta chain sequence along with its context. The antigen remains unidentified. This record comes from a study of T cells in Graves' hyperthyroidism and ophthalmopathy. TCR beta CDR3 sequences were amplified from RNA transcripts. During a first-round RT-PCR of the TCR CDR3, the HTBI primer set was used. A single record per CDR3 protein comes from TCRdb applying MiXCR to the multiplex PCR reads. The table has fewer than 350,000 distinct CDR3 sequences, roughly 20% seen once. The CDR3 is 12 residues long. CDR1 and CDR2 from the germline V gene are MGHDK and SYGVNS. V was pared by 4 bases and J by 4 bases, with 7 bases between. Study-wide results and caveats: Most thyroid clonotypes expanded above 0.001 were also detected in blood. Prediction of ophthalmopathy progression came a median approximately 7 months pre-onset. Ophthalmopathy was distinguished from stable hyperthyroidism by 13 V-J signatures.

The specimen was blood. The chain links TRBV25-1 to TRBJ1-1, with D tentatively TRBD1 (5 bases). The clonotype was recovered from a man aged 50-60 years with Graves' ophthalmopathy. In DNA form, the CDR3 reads TGTGCCAGCAGTGGGCAGGGCACTGAAGCTTTCTTT. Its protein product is CASSGQGTEAFF.